This T cell receptor beta chain derives from a study of blood T cell repertoires in COVID-19. Study-level background: Italy, Spain and the United States were the sources of the convalescent and acute COVID-19 samples. Sample material is recorded as cDNA or gDNA derived from T cells, B-cell-depleted T cells, or PBMCs.

In the authors' methods: Nucleated cell counts were estimated from reference gene primer amplification. Method: immunoSEQ multiplex PCR; TCRdb's copy keeps in-frame clones and lacks some. V, J and clone size were drawn from that table, and D and trimming were deduced from the DNA. The sample includes 400,000 to 500,000 clones, 70% to 90% of them seen just once. Germline assignment: CDR1 PRHDT and CDR2 FYEKMQ (reference sequence). Trimming left V 2 bases short and J 1 base short, with 6 bases between. The CDR3 has 14 residues. V and J are TRBV13 and TRBJ1-3; D is unclear. Sequences were obtained from peripheral blood. This sequence was found in a young woman with active or convalescent COVID-19. CDR3 sequence: CASSLTRSGNTIYF. The CDR3 DNA sequence: TGTGCCAGCAGCTTAACCAGATCTGGAAACACCATATATTTT. Based on the CDR3 plus reference TRBV13 and TRBJ1-3, the full variable domain is AAGVIQSPRHLIKEKRETATLKCYPIPRHDTVYWYQQGPGQDPQFLISFYEKMQSDKGSIPDRFSAQQFSDYHSELNMSSLELGDSALYFCASSLTRSGNTIYFGEGSWLTVV.